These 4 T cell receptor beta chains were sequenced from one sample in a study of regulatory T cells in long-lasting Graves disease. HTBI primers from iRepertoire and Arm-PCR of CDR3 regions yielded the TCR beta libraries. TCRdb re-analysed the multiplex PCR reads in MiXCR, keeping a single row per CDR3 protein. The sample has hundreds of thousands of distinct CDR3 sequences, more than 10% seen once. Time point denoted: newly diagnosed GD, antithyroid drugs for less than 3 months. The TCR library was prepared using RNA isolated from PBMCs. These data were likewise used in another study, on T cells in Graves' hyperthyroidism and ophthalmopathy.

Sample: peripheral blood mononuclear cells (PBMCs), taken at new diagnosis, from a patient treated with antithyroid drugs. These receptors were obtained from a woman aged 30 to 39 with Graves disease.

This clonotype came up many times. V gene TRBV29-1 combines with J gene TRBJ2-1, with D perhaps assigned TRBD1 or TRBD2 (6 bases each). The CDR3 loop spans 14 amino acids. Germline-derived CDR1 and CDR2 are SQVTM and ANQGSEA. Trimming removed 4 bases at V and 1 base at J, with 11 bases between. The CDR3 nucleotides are TGCAGCGTTGCAGGGGCGGGGTCCTACAATGAGCAGTTCTTC. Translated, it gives CSVAGAGSYNEQFF.

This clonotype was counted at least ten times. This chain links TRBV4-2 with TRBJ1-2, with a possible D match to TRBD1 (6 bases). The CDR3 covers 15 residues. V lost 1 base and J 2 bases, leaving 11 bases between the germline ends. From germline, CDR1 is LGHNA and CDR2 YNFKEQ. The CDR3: CASSQGGGGNYGYTF. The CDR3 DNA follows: TGTGCCAGCAGCCAAGGTGGGGGCGGGAACTATGGCTACACCTTC.

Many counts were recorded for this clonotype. Here the CDR3 DNA reads TGTGCCAGCAGCTCCGGGACTAGCACCTACAATGAGCAGTTCTTC. It encodes CASSSGTSTYNEQFF. The V call is TRBV7-9, the J call TRBJ2-1; TRBD2 matches at 9 bases. Germline V lookup: CDR1 SEHNR, CDR2 FQNEAQ (reference sequence). Trimming at V came to 4 bases and at J to 2 bases, leaving 3 bases not matched to a gene. CDR3 length: 15 amino acids.

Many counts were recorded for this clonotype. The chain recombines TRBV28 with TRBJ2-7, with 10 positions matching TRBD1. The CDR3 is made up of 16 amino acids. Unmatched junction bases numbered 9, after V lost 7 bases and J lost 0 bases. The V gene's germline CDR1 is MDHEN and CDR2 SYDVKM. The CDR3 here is CASIDRGLLSSYEQYF. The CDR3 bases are TGTGCCAGCATCGACAGGGGGCTATTAAGCTCCTACGAGCAGTACTTC.